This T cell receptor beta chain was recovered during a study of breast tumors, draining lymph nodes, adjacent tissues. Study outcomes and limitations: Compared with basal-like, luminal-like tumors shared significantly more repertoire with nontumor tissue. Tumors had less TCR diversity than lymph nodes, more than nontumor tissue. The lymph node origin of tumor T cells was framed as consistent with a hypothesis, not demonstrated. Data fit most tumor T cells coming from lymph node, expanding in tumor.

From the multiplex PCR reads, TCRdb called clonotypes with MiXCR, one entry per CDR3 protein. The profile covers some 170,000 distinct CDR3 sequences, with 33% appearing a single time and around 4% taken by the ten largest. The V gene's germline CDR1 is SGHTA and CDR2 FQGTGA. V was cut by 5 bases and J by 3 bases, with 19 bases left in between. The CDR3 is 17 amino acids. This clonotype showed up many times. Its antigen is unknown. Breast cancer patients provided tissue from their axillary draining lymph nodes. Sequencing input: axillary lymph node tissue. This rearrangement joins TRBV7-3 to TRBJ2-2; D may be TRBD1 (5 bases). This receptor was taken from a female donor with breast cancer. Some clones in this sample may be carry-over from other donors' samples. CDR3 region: CASSPTIMTEYTGELFF. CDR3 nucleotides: TGTGCCAGCAGCCCCACCATTATGACAGAATACACCGGGGAGCTGTTTTTT.